Listed below are T cell receptor beta chains from one sample, sequenced in a study of regulatory T cells in long-lasting Graves disease. One entry per CDR3 protein, called by TCRdb with MiXCR from the multiplex PCR reads. The sample yields about 350,000 distinct CDR3 sequences, 16% seen once. These data were likewise used in another study, on T cells in Graves' hyperthyroidism and ophthalmopathy.

This sample comprised peripheral blood mononuclear cells (PBMCs), obtained at new diagnosis, from a patient treated with antithyroid drugs. These receptors were obtained from a middle-aged man with Graves disease. Each CDR3 is given with its conserved first and last residue. The D gene is left open where the match is weak. The listing skips clone size in some rows; elsewhere it reads once, few, many or a size class.

V gene,J gene,clone size,D gene,CDR3 protein,CDR3 DNA
TRBV9,TRBJ2-7,once,.,CASSVADGDVYEQYF,TGTGCCAGCAGCGTCGCCGACGGGGACGTCTACGAGCAGTACTTC
TRBV6-1,TRBJ2-5,.,TRBD2,CASSALAGGGETQYF,TGTGCCAGCAGTGCGCTAGCGGGGGGCGGAGAGACCCAGTACTTC
TRBV11-2,TRBJ1-4,.,.,CASSLDTVLLFF,TGTGCCAGCAGCTTAGATACGGTTCTTTTGTTTTTT
TRBV12-3/TRBV12-4,TRBJ2-1,many,TRBD1,CASRRDRGSYNEQFF,TGTGCCAGCAGGAGGGACAGGGGATCCTACAATGAGCAGTTCTTC
TRBV12-3/TRBV12-4,TRBJ2-1,.,TRBD2,CATRGSGRSYNEQFF,TGTGCCACCCGGGGGAGCGGGAGATCCTACAATGAGCAGTTCTTC
TRBV7-3,TRBJ2-7,many,TRBD1,CASSPGQGREQYF,TGTGCCAGCAGCCCGGGACAGGGCCGCGAGCAGTACTTC
TRBV30,TRBJ1-2,.,.,CAWSVDDLAPYGYTF,TGTGCCTGGAGTGTTGATGACCTCGCGCCCTATGGCTACACCTTC
TRBV5-4,TRBJ2-3,.,.,CASNLWSGGTDTQYF,TGTGCCAGCAACTTGTGGTCGGGGGGCACAGATACGCAGTATTTT
TRBV28,TRBJ1-3,many,.,CASSLGQFSGNTIYF,TGTGCCAGCAGCCTGGGACAATTCTCTGGAAACACCATATATTTT
TRBV28,TRBJ2-5,many,.,CASSLQTRGEETQYF,TGTGCCAGCAGTTTACAGACCAGGGGGGAGGAGACCCAGTACTTC
TRBV6-2/TRBV6-3,TRBJ2-1,many,TRBD2,CASSYSPAGGRDEQFF,TGTGCCAGCAGTTACAGTCCAGCGGGGGGACGAGATGAGCAGTTCTTC
TRBV29-1,TRBJ2-5,many,.,CSVVRGRLETQYF,TGCAGCGTAGTCCGGGGGCGCTTAGAGACCCAGTACTTC
TRBV7-3,TRBJ2-2,.,.,CASSLTDGELFF,TGTGCCAGCAGCTTAACGGACGGGGAGCTGTTTTTT
TRBV28,TRBJ2-1,.,.,CASSPSPDYNEQFF,TGTGCCAGCAGCCCCTCCCCGGACTACAATGAGCAGTTCTTC
TRBV6-1,TRBJ2-1,many,.,CASLSRRARNVNEQFF,TGTGCCAGCTTGAGTCGGCGCGCCCGAAATGTCAATGAGCAGTTCTTC
TRBV28,TRBJ1-5,many,.,CASSLPRKSRALWQPQHF,TGTGCCAGCAGTTTACCACGCAAAAGCCGGGCCCTTTGGCAGCCCCAGCATTTT
TRBV11-2,TRBJ2-7,many,.,CASSLVQDNYEQYF,TGTGCCAGCAGCTTAGTTCAAGACAACTACGAGCAGTACTTC
TRBV5-1,TRBJ2-2,.,.,CASSARDTGELFF,TGCGCCAGCAGCGCCAGGGACACCGGGGAGCTGTTTTTT
TRBV6-2/TRBV6-3,TRBJ2-3,many,TRBD1,CASSWPSGGGTDTQYF,TGTGCCAGCAGTTGGCCCTCAGGGGGCGGCACAGATACGCAGTATTTT
TRBV28,TRBJ2-2,once,TRBD1,CASSLTGQGDGELFF,TGTGCCAGCAGTTTAACCGGACAGGGGGACGGGGAGCTGTTTTTT
TRBV12-3/TRBV12-4,TRBJ2-2,.,TRBD1,CASGFPRGQGIGELFF,TGTGCCAGCGGTTTCCCTCGGGGACAGGGTATCGGGGAGCTGTTTTTT
TRBV10-3,TRBJ2-1,few,TRBD1,CAISGQGSNEQFF,TGTGCCATCAGCGGACAGGGAAGCAATGAGCAGTTCTTC
TRBV19,TRBJ2-1,many,TRBD1,CASRIGQGWNEQFF,TGTGCCAGTAGGATCGGACAGGGTTGGAATGAGCAGTTCTTC
TRBV20-1,TRBJ2-3,many,TRBD1,CSVLQGYTDTQYF,TGCAGTGTCCTACAGGGGTACACAGATACGCAGTATTTT
TRBV7-2,TRBJ1-4,many,.,CASSLLWSPREEKLFF,TGTGCCAGCAGCTTACTCTGGTCACCTCGAGAGGAAAAACTGTTTTTT
TRBV10-2,TRBJ1-2,.,.,CASNSGEGYGYTF,TGCGCCAGCAATTCAGGGGAGGGCTATGGCTACACCTTC
TRBV6-1,TRBJ1-1,.,.,CASSEMGTSAEAFF,TGTGCCAGCAGTGAAATGGGGACGAGCGCTGAAGCTTTCTTT
TRBV5-1,TRBJ1-6,few,.,CASSPDGNNSPLHF,TGCGCCAGCAGCCCGGACGGGAATAATTCACCCCTCCACTTT
TRBV4-2,TRBJ1-1,few,.,CASRTGPQSTEAFF,TGTGCCAGCAGGACGGGACCCCAGAGCACTGAAGCTTTCTTT
TRBV2,TRBJ2-7,.,TRBD1,CASRRTGVDEQYF,TGTGCCAGCAGGAGGACAGGGGTCGACGAGCAGTACTTC
TRBV6-2/TRBV6-3,TRBJ1-2,.,.,CASSSATGRWTGYTF,TGTGCCAGCAGTTCTGCGACAGGAAGATGGACTGGCTACACCTTC
TRBV5-1,TRBJ1-3,.,.,CASSLAAGYGNTIYF,TGCGCCAGCAGCTTGGCAGCAGGTTACGGAAACACCATATATTTT
TRBV2,TRBJ2-3,many,TRBD2,CASLRLAESTDTQYF,TGTGCCAGTCTGAGACTAGCGGAAAGTACAGATACGCAGTATTTT
TRBV27,TRBJ1-1,many,.,CASTFYVDRNTEAFF,TGTGCCAGCACCTTCTATGTTGACAGGAACACTGAAGCTTTCTTT